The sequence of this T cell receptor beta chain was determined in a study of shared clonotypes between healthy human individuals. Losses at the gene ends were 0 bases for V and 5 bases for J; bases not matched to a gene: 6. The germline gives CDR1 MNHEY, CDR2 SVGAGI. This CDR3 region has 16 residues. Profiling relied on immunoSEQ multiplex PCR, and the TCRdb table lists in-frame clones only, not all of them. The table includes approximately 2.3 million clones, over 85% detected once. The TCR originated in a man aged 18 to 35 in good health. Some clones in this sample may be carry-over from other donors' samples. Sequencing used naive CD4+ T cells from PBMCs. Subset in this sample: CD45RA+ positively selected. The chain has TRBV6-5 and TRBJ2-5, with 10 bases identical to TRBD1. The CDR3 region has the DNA TGTGCCAGCAGTTACTCGCCGACAGGGGGCTATGAGACCCAGTACTTC. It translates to CASSYSPTGGYETQYF.